The source of this T cell receptor beta chain is a study of Graves' ophthalmopathy and Graves' hyperthyroidism. The CDR3 has 14 amino acids. Trimming removed 5 bases from V and 5 bases from J; junction bases left unmatched: 8. Germline CDR1 is SGHVS and CDR2 is FQNEAQ. In its sample, this clonotype was seen many times. What it binds is not known. Establishment of the diagnosis relied upon clinical symptoms, serum thyroxine, TRAb, thyroid ultrasound and orbital computed tomography. Study results and caveats: Blood contained most expanded thyroid clonotypes exceeding 0.001 frequency. The model predicted ophthalmopathy progression with roughly 70% sensitivity and around 72% specificity. Built on 13 signatures, a model told ophthalmopathy apart from stable hyperthyroidism with 85% to 90% sensitivity and under 83% specificity.

RNA transcripts were the source from which TCR beta CDR3 regions were amplified. Second-round multiplex PCR followed a first-round RT-PCR using HTBI primers. TCRdb fed the multiplex PCR reads into MiXCR, producing one record per CDR3 protein. The sample consists of a few hundred thousand distinct CDR3 sequences, 17% of them appearing once. The genes are TRBV7-8 and TRBJ2-7; the match to TRBD2 covers 8 bases. The sequence derives from an adult man with Graves' ophthalmopathy. Sequenced material: peripheral blood. CDR3 coding DNA: TGTGCCAGCAGCACTAGCGGCCTTCCTCACGAGCAGTACTTC. Its protein is CASSTSGLPHEQYF.